These T cell receptor beta chains were read from a single sample in a study of shared clonotypes between healthy human individuals. Method: immunoSEQ multiplex PCR; TCRdb's copy keeps in-frame clones and lacks some. The sample includes approximately 500,000 clones, 90% to 97% of them seen just once. Sequenced sample: naive CD4+ T cells sorted from blood. Receptors originate from a woman under 40 in good health. Each CDR3 is given with its conserved first and last residue. The D gene is left open where the match is weak. Clone sizes are given selectively: once, few, many, or a class where the clone is expanded.

J | V | D | size | CDR3 | DNA
TRBJ2-2 | TRBV5-4 | - | - | CASSTTGAGELFF | TGTGCCAGCAGCACCACGGGTGCCGGGGAGCTGTTTTTT
TRBJ1-1 | TRBV2 | - | - | CASRGQGYTEAFF | TGTGCCAGCAGGGGGCAGGGTTACACTGAAGCTTTCTTT
TRBJ2-5 | TRBV14 | - | - | CASSQGIQETQYF | TGTGCCAGCAGCCAGGGGATCCAAGAGACCCAGTACTTC
TRBJ1-1 | TRBV4-2 | - | - | CASSLNRSPANTEAFF | TGTGCCAGCAGCTTGAATCGCTCCCCCGCGAACACTGAAGCTTTCTTT
TRBJ2-6 | TRBV14 | - | - | CASSLLEGANVLTF | TGTGCCAGCAGCCTTCTTGAGGGGGCCAACGTCCTGACTTTC
TRBJ2-1 | TRBV30 | - | - | CAWSAQGNEQFF | TGTGCCTGGAGTGCACAGGGTAATGAGCAGTTCTTC
TRBJ2-3 | TRBV6-5 | - | once | CASSYSGALTDTQYF | TGTGCCAGCAGTTACTCTGGAGCCCTCACAGATACGCAGTATTTT
TRBJ2-7 | TRBV6-5 | - | - | CASSYARFYEQYF | TGTGCCAGCAGTTACGCCAGATTCTACGAGCAGTACTTC
TRBJ1-2 | TRBV6-6 | TRBD1 | - | CASRGTQTGGGHGYTF | TGTGCCAGCAGAGGAACGCAGACAGGGGGCGGTCATGGCTACACCTTC
TRBJ2-5 | TRBV18 | - | once | CASSPPGEETQYF | TGTGCCAGCTCACCCCCCGGGGAAGAGACCCAGTACTTC
TRBJ2-5 | TRBV7-9 | - | - | CASSRLAELKETQYF | TGTGCCAGCAGCCGGTTAGCGGAGCTGAAGGAGACCCAGTACTTC
TRBJ2-7 | TRBV6-5 | TRBD1 | - | CASSPGQGSYEQYF | TGTGCCAGCAGCCCAGGACAGGGGTCCTACGAGCAGTACTTC
TRBJ2-1 | TRBV11-2 | - | - | CASSPILRGNEQFF | TGTGCCAGCAGCCCTATTCTCCGAGGCAATGAGCAGTTCTTC
TRBJ2-4 | TRBV2 | TRBD1 | - | CASSMDRVSKNIQYF | TGTGCCAGCAGTATGGACAGGGTTTCCAAAAACATTCAGTACTTC